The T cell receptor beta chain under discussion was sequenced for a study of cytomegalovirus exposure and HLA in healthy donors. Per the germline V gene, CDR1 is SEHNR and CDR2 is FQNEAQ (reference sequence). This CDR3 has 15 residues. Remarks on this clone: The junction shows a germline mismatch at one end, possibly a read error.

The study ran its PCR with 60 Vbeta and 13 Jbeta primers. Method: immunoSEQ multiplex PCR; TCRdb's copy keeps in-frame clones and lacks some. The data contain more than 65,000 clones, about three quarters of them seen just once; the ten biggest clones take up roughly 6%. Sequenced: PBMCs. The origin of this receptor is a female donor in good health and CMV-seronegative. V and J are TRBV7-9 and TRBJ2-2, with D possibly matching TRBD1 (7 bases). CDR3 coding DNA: TGTTCCAGCAGCAATCCAGGGGGGAACAGCGGGGAGCTGTTTTTT. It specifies CSSSNPGGNSGELFF. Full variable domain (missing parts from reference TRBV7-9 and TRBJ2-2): DTGVSQNPRHKITKRGQNVTFRCDPISEHNRLYWYRQTLGQGPEFLTYFQNEAQLEKSRLLSDRFSAERPKGSFSTLEIQRTEQGDSAMYLCSSSNPGGNSGELFFGEGSRLTVL.